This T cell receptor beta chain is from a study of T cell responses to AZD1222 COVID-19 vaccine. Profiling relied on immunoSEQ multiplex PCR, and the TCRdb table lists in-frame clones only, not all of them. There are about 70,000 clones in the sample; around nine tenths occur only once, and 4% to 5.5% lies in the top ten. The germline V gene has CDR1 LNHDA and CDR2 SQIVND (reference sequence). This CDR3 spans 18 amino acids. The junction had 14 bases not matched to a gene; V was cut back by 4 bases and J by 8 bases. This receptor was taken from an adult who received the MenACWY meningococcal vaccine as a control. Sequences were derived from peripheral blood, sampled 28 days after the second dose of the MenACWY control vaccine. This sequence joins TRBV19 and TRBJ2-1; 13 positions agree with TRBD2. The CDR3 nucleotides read TGTGCCAGTAGTAATCTAGGCGAGACTAGCGGGAGGATGGATGAGCAGTTCTTC. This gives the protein CASSNLGETSGRMDEQFF.